The 17 T cell receptor beta chains below were found in one sample sequenced in a study of T cells after yellow fever vaccination. TCRdb re-derived calls from the 5' RACE reads in MiXCR, one entry per CDR3 protein. The sample carries hundreds of thousands of distinct CDR3 sequences, 9% to 15% recorded once. The sequenced sample was PBMCs, obtained on the day of the yellow fever booster vaccination. These receptors came from a man younger than 40 who received the YFV17D yellow fever vaccine.

The chain is built from TRBV5-6 and TRBJ2-1; D remains unclear. The germline V and J ends were trimmed by 0 bases and 2 bases, with 15 bases remaining between them. The germline V gene has CDR1 SGHDT and CDR2 YYEEEE. The CDR3 is 17 residues long. The CDR3 region has the DNA TGTGCCAGCAGCTTGGATCGAATCCTGAGTGCCTACAATGAGCAGTTCTTC. This codes for CASSLDRILSAYNEQFF.

The V gene is TRBV20-1, the J gene TRBJ2-5; D is unresolved. Trimming left V 3 bases short and J 0 bases short, with 8 bases between. The CDR3 covers 13 residues. The V gene's germline CDR1 is DFQATT and CDR2 SNEGSKA (reference sequence). CDR3 in amino acids: CSASAPNQETQYF. CDR3 DNA: TGCAGTGCTAGTGCACCGAACCAAGAGACCCAGTACTTC.

The V and J genes are TRBV11-2 and TRBJ2-6; D may correspond to TRBD1 or TRBD2 (5 bases each). Trimming took off 7 bases at V and 0 bases at J, with 25 bases between the two ends. From germline, CDR1 is SGHAT and CDR2 FQNNGV. The length of the CDR3 is 20 residues. CDR3 sequence: CASNSQPGPHTPSGANVLTF. The CDR3 DNA is TGTGCCAGCAACTCCCAGCCGGGGCCTCATACCCCCTCTGGGGCCAACGTCCTGACTTTC.

The sample holds a few counts of this clonotype. The chain recombines TRBV19 with TRBJ1-5; D remains ambiguous. V dropped 6 bases and J dropped 0 bases, with 12 bases sitting between them. The germline CDR1 and CDR2 sequences are LNHDA and SQIVND (reference sequence). The CDR3 runs to 15 residues. The CDR3 nucleotides read TGTGCCAGTAGCGGGGAATTTTATAGCAATCAGCCCCAGCATTTT. It translates to CASSGEFYSNQPQHF.

This clonotype was detected only a few times. The chain joins TRBV5-1 to TRBJ2-5; a weak D match, TRBD1 (6 bases). CDR3 size: 14 residues. Deletions cut 5 bases from V and 2 bases from J, with 13 bases between. Germline V lookup: CDR1 SGHRS, CDR2 YFSETQ. Written as DNA, the CDR3 is TGCGCCAGCAGTAAACGGACAGCACAAGAGACCCAGTACTTC. Residues: CASSKRTAQETQYF. The variable domain in full, with the rest retrieved from reference TRBV5-1 and TRBJ2-5, is KAGVTQTPRYLIKTRGQQVTLSCSPISGHRSVSWYQQTPGQGLQFLFEYFSETQRNKGNFPGRFSGRQFSNSRSEMNVSTLELGDSALYLCASSKRTAQETQYFGPGTRLLVL.

V usage is TRBV29-1 and J usage is TRBJ2-5; TRBD1 might be the D (5 bases). The CDR3 length is 13 residues. Trimming pared 7 bases from V and 3 bases from J, leaving 15 bases between. The germline V gene encodes CDR1 SQVTM and CDR2 ANQGSEA. The CDR3 spells CSGANRNEETQYF. The CDR3 DNA sequence: TGCAGCGGGGCTAACAGGAATGAAGAGACCCAGTACTTC.

This clonotype was seen only a few times. V gene TRBV5-6 combines with J gene TRBJ2-5, with D maybe TRBD2 (5 bases). Deletions cut 6 bases from V and 2 bases from J, with 11 bases between. Germline CDR1 is SGHDT and CDR2 is YYEEEE. This CDR3 spans 13 amino acids. The chain's CDR3 is CASIGNLQETQYF. The CDR3 DNA sequence: TGTGCCAGCATCGGGAACCTTCAAGAGACCCAGTACTTC.

The V gene is TRBV12-3 or TRBV12-4, the J gene TRBJ2-7; 13 nucleotides match TRBD2. The CDR3 is 16 residues long. Losses at the gene ends were 5 bases for V and 4 bases for J; bases not matched to a gene: 8. CDR3 in amino acids: CASSPGTSGMSYEQYF. The CDR3 DNA reads as TGTGCCAGCAGTCCCGGGACTAGCGGGATGTCGTACGAGCAGTACTTC.

The chain carries TRBV5-1 and TRBJ1-5, with D unclear. Germline V gene sequence: CDR1 SGHRS, CDR2 YFSETQ. CDR3 size: 15 residues. Trimming removed 6 bases from V and 0 bases from J, with 13 bases in between. CDR3 protein: CASKRHTDSNQPQHF. CDR3 DNA: TGCGCCAGCAAACGTCACACGGATAGCAATCAGCCCCAGCATTTT.

This clonotype turned up a few times. V is TRBV28 and J is TRBJ2-7; 9 nucleotides agree with TRBD2. V gave up 6 bases and J gave up 3 bases; unmatched junction bases: 9. The CDR3 extends over 15 amino acids. Germline V gives CDR1 MDHEN, CDR2 SYDVKM. CDR3 bases: TGTGCCAGCAGACTGGGCCTAGCGGGGAACTACGAGCAGTACTTC. The encoded protein is CASRLGLAGNYEQYF.

This clonotype has just a few counts. The chain recombines TRBV12-3 or TRBV12-4 with TRBJ2-1, with D perhaps TRBD1 or TRBD2 (5 bases each). V lost 6 bases and J 10 bases, leaving 13 bases between the germline ends. The CDR3 is 12 residues long. The DNA of the CDR3 is TGTGCCAGCAGCCTCATTGGGGGAGAGCAGTTCTTC. Encoded protein: CASSLIGGEQFF.

The chain carries TRBV5-1 and TRBJ1-1; D gene unclear. Trimming removed 4 bases from V and 3 bases from J, with 10 bases in between. From germline, CDR1 is SGHRS and CDR2 YFSETQ. The CDR3 consists of 13 residues. The CDR3 region is CASSVTFDTEAFF. The CDR3 coding sequence is TGCGCCAGCAGCGTGACTTTTGACACTGAAGCTTTCTTT.

The chain links TRBV7-2 to TRBJ1-2; tentatively, D is TRBD1 (5 bases). Germline assignment: CDR1 SGHTA and CDR2 FQGNSA. This CDR3 has 13 residues. The V end lost 7 bases, the J end lost 4 bases, and 13 bases lay between the germline ends. The CDR3 loop reads CASNQGPLYGYTF. The CDR3 nucleotides read TGTGCCAGCAACCAGGGTCCCCTCTATGGCTACACCTTC.

The V gene is TRBV7-9, the J gene TRBJ2-5; D gene ambiguous. Germline V lookup: CDR1 SEHNR, CDR2 FQNEAQ (reference sequence). Between the trimmed V and J ends, which lost 9 bases and 2 bases, there was a span of 16 bases. The CDR3 runs to 14 residues. CDR3 sequence: CASRGWVGQETQYF. CDR3 nucleotides: TGTGCCAGTCGCGGATGGGTGGGTCAAGAGACCCAGTACTTC.

This clonotype has a handful of counts. The chain is built from TRBV28 and TRBJ1-6, with 7 bases aligning to TRBD1. J lost 7 bases, V lost 2 bases, and 5 bases had no gene match. Germline CDR1 MDHEN, CDR2 SYDVKM. The CDR3 has 15 residues. The CDR3 spells CASSLVDRDNSPLHF. CDR3 bases: TGTGCCAGCAGTTTAGTTGACAGGGACAATTCACCCCTCCACTTT.

At least ten counts were recorded for this clonotype. The CDR3 is CASSLSGGSYGYTF. The CDR3 DNA reads as TGTGCCAGCAGCTTGTCAGGGGGAAGCTATGGCTACACCTTC. The rearrangement joins TRBV5-6 to TRBJ1-2, with 7 positions matching TRBD1. Germline assignment: CDR1 SGHDT and CDR2 YYEEEE. The V gene end was trimmed by 1 base and the J gene end by 4 bases; junction bases not matched to a gene: 4. The CDR3 consists of 14 residues.

J is TRBJ2-3 and V is TRBV4-3; 10 bases line up with TRBD2. There are 19 residues in the CDR3. With V trimmed by 0 bases and J by 7 bases, 16 bases remained unmatched. Germline CDR1 reads LGHNA; CDR2 reads YSLEER. The chain's CDR3 is CASSQDSARMSGRANTQYF. The CDR3 nucleotides are TGCGCCAGCAGCCAAGATAGCGCTAGGATGAGCGGGAGGGCCAATACGCAGTATTTT.